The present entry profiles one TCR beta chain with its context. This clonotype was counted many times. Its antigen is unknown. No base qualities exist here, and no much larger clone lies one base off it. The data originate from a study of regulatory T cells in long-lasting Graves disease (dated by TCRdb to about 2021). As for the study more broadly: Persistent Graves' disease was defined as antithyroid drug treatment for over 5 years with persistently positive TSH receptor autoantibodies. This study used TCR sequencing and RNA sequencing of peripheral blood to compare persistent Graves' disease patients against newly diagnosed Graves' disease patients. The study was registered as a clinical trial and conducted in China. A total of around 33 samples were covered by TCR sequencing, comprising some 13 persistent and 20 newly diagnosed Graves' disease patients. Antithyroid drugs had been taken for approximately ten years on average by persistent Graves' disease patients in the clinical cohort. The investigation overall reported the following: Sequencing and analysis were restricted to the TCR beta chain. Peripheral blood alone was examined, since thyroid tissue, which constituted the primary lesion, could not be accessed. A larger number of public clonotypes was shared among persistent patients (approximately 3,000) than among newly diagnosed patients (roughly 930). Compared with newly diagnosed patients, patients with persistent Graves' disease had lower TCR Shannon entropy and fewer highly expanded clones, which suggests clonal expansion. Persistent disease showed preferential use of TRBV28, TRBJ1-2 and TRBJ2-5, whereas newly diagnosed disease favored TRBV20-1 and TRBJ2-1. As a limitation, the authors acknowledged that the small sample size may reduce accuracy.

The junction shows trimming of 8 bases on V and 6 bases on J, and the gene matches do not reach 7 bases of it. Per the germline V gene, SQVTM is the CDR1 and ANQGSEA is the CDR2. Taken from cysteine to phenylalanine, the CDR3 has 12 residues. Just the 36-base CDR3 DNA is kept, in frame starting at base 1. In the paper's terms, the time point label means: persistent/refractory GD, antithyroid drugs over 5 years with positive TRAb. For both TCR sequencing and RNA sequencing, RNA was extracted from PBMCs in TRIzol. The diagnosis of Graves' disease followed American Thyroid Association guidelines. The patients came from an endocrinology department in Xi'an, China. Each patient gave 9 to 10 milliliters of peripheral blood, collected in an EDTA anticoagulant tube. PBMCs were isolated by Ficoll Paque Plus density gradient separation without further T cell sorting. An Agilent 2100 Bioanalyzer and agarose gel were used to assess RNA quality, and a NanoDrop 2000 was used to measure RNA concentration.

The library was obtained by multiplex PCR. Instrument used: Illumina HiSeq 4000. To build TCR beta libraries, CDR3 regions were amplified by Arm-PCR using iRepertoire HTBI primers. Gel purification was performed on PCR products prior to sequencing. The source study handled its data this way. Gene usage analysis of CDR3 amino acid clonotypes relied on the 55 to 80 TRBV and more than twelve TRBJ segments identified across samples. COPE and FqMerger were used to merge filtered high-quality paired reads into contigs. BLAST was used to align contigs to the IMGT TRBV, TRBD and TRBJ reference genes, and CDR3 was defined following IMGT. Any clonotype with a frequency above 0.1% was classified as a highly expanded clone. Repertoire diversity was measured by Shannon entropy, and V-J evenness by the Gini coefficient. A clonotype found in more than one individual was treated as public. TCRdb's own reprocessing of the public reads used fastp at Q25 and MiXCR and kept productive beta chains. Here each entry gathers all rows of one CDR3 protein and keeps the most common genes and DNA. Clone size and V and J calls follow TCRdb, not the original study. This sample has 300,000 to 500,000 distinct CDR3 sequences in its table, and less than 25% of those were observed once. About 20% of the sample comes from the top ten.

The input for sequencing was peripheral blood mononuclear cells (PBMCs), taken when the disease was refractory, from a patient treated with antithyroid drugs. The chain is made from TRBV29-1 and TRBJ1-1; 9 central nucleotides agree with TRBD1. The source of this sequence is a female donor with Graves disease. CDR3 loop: CSTRGQGSEAFF. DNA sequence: TGCAGCACCCGGGGACAGGGTTCTGAAGCTTTCTTT.